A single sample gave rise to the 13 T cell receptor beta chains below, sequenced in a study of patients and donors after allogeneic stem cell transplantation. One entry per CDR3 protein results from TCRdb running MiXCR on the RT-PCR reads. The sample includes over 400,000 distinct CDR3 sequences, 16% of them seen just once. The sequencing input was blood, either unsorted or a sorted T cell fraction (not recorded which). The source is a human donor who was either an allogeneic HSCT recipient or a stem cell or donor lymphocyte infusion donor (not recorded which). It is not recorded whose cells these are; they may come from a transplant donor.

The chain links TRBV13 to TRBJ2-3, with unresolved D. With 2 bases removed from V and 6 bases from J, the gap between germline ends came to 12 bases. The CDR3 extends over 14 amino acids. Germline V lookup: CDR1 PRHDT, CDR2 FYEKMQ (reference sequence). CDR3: CASSLYSAGDTQYF. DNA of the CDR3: TGTGCCAGCAGCTTATATAGTGCTGGGGATACGCAGTATTTT.

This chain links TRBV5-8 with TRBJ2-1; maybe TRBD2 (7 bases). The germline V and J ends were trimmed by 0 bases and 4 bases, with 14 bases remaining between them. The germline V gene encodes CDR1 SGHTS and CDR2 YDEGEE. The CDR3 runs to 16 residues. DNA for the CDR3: TGTGCCAGCAGCTTGGTGGCGGGGGCCCTTTACAATGAGCAGTTCTTC. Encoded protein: CASSLVAGALYNEQFF.

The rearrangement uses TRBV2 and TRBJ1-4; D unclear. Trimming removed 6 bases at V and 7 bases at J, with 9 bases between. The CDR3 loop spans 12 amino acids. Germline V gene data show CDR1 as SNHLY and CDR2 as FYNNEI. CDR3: CASSRFVEKLFF. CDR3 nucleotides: TGTGCCAGCAGCAGGTTCGTTGAAAAACTGTTTTTT.

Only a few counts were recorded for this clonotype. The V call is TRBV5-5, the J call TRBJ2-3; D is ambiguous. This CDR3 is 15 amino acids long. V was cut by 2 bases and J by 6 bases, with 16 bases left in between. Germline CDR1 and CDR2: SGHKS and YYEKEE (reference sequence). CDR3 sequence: CASSLGPRDGDTQYF. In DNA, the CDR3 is TGTGCCAGCAGCTTAGGGCCCCGAGATGGGGATACGCAGTATTTT. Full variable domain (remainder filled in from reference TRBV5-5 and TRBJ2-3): DAGVTQSPTHLIKTRGQQVTLRCSPISGHKSVSWYQQVLGQGPQFIFQYYEKEERGRGNFPDRFSARQFPNYSSELNVNALLLGDSALYLCASSLGPRDGDTQYFGPGTRLTVL.

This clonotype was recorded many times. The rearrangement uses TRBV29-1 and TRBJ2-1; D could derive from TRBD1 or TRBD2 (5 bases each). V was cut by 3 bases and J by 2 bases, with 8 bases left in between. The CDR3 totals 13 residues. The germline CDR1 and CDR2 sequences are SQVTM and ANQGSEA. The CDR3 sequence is CSVERGAYNEQFF. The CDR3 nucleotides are TGCAGCGTTGAGAGGGGCGCCTACAATGAGCAGTTCTTC.

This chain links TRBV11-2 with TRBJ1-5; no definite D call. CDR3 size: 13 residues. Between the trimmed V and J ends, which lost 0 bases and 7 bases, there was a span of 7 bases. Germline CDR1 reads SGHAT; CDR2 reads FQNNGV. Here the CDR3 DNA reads TGTGCCAGCAGCTTAGAAGTACGCCAGCCCCAGCATTTT. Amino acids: CASSLEVRQPQHF.

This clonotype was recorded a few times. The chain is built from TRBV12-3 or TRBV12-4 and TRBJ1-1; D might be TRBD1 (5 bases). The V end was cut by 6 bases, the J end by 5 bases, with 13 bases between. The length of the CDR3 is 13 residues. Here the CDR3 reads CASSRAPGTEAFF. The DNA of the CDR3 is TGTGCCAGCAGCCGCGCCCCAGGGACTGAAGCTTTCTTT.

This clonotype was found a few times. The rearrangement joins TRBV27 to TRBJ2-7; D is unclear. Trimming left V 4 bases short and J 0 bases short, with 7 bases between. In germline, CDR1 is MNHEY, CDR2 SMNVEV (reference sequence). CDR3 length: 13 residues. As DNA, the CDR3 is TGTGCCAGCAGTTCGCCGAGCTCCTACGAGCAGTACTTC. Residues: CASSSPSSYEQYF.

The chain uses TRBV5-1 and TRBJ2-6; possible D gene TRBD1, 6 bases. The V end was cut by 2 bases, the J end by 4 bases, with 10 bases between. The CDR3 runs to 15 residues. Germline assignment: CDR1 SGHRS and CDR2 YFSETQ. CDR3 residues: CASSLTGLGANVLTF. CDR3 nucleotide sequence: TGCGCCAGCAGCTTAACAGGGTTAGGGGCCAACGTCCTGACTTTC.

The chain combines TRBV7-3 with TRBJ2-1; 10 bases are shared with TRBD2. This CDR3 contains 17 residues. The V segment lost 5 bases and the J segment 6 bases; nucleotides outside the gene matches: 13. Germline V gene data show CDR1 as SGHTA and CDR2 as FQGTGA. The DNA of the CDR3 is TGTGCCAGCAGCCCCACAGGGCGGACTAGCGGAGTCAATGAGCAGTTCTTC. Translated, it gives CASSPTGRTSGVNEQFF. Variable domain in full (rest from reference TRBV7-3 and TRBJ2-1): GAGVSQTPSNKVTEKGKYVELRCDPISGHTALYWYRQSLGQGPEFLIYFQGTGAADDSGLPNDRFFAVRPEGSVSTLKIQRTERGDSAVYLCASSPTGRTSGVNEQFFGPGTRLTVL.

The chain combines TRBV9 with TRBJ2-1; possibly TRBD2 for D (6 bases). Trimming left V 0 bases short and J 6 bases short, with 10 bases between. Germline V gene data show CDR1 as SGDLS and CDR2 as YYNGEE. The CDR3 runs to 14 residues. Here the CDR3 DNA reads TGTGCCAGCAGCGTAGTCGGGGGAACCAATGAGCAGTTCTTC. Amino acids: CASSVVGGTNEQFF.

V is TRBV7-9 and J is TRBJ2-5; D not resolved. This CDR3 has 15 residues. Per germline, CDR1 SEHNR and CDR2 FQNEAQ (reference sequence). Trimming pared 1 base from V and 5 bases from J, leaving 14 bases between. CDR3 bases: TGTGCCAGCAGCTTAGGTTCTGCCCCTGGGGAGACCCAGTACTTC. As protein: CASSLGSAPGETQYF.

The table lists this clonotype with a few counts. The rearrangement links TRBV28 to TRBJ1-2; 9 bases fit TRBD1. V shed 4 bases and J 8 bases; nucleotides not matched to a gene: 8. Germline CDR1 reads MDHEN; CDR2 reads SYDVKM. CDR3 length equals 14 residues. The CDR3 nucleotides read TGTGCCAGCAGTTCCACAGGGGGCGCGGAGGGCTACACCTTC. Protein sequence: CASSSTGGAEGYTF.